Sequencing of this T cell receptor beta chain was carried out in a study of T cell repertoires and HLA-DP antigens. Primers targeted 54 TRBV and 13 TRBJ segments. Libraries were prepared by immunoSEQ multiplex PCR; TCRdb keeps only in-frame clonotypes and omits some of them. The sample has more than 90,000 clones, over 90% seen once; the top ten hold over 0.25%. As concerns this clone: As yet, its antigen is unknown.

Trimming took 7 bases from V and 7 from J; bases not matched to a gene: 6. Germline-derived CDR1 and CDR2 are MNHEY and SVGAGI. The CDR3 sequence is 13 residues long. This sequence joins TRBV6-5 and TRBJ2-2, with 7 bases lining up with TRBD2. The source material was CD4+ T cells from PBMCs. The sequence came from a woman under 30 in good health and CMV-seronegative. DNA of the CDR3: TGTGCCAGCACGAAGATAGCGGGCGGGGAGCTGTTTTTT. Amino acid sequence: CASTKIAGGELFF.